The rows below give T cell receptor beta chains drawn from one sample of a study of shared clonotypes between healthy human individuals. Sequenced by immunoSEQ multiplex PCR; TCRdb stores in-frame clones only, minus some. Among 2 million to 2.5 million clones, just over 90% were seen once, and the ten largest hold roughly 1.7%. Sequencing input: naive CD8+ T cells from PBMCs. All receptors come from a man between 18 and 35 years old in good health. Some clones in this sample may be carry-over from other donors' samples. The CDR3 runs from the conserved cysteine through the conserved F or W. A D gene is named only where the DNA matches it firmly. The size field is filled for only some rows; it gives once, few, many or a size class.

CDR3 length	D gene	V gene	J gene	clone size	CDR3 protein	CDR3 DNA
14	TRBD2	TRBV28	TRBJ2-1	-	CASTQRDLDNEQFF	TGTGCCAGCACCCAGCGGGACCTCGACAATGAGCAGTTCTTC
14	-	TRBV28	TRBJ2-7	-	CASSARVGRSEQYF	TGTGCCAGCAGTGCACGGGTCGGCAGGAGCGAGCAGTACTTC
14	-	TRBV7-9	TRBJ2-7	-	CASSLVYGESEQYF	TGTGCCAGCAGCTTAGTCTATGGGGAAAGCGAGCAGTACTTC
13	-	TRBV7-9	TRBJ1-2	-	CASSLGEGYGYTF	TGTGCCAGCAGCTTAGGTGAGGGCTATGGCTACACCTTC
16	TRBD2	TRBV11-2	TRBJ2-1	-	CASSLDPAGDYNEQFF	TGTGCCAGCAGCTTAGATCCAGCGGGGGACTACAATGAGCAGTTCTTC
16	TRBD1	TRBV27	TRBJ1-2	-	CASTAVGSGGSYGYTF	TGTGCCAGCACCGCGGTCGGGTCAGGGGGCAGCTATGGCTACACCTTC
14	-	TRBV6-1	TRBJ2-3	-	CASSEDGGTDTQYF	TGTGCCAGCAGTGAAGACGGTGGAACAGATACGCAGTATTTT
13	TRBD2	TRBV7-9	TRBJ2-5	once	CASSLRGGETQYF	TGTGCCAGCAGCTTGCGGGGGGGAGAGACCCAGTACTTC
13	-	TRBV5-6	TRBJ2-1	-	CASSLWALNEQFF	TGTGCCAGCAGCTTGTGGGCGCTGAATGAGCAGTTCTTC
13	-	TRBV11-2	TRBJ2-7	-	CASSLYRAYEQYF	TGTGCCAGCAGCTTATACAGAGCCTACGAGCAGTACTTC
12	-	TRBV7-8	TRBJ1-4	-	CASSEGGEKLFF	TGTGCCAGCAGCGAGGGAGGAGAAAAACTGTTTTTT
13	-	TRBV28	TRBJ1-1	-	CASRGTHNTEAFF	TGTGCCAGCAGAGGGACACACAACACTGAAGCTTTCTTT
14	-	TRBV7-9	TRBJ1-1	-	CASSSTGVNTEAFF	TGTGCCAGCAGCTCGACAGGAGTGAACACTGAAGCTTTCTTT
13	-	TRBV13	TRBJ2-4	-	CASSLRTFGIQYF	TGTGCCAGCAGCTTAAGGACTTTCGGCATTCAGTACTTC
18	TRBD1	TRBV5-1	TRBJ2-6	once	CASSLTGGSFAGANVLTF	TGCGCCAGCAGCCTGACAGGGGGTTCCTTTGCTGGGGCCAACGTCCTGACTTTC
13	-	TRBV27	TRBJ2-3	-	CASGDWPTDTQYF	TGTGCCAGCGGGGACTGGCCCACAGATACGCAGTATTTT
14	TRBD1	TRBV4-3	TRBJ1-1	few	CASSPRQGKTEAFF	TGCGCCAGCAGCCCGCGACAGGGAAAGACTGAAGCTTTCTTT
17	-	TRBV4-1	TRBJ2-3	-	CASSQVDREGRPDTQYF	TGCGCCAGCAGCCAAGTCGACAGGGAAGGGAGGCCAGATACGCAGTATTTT
16	-	TRBV9	TRBJ1-4	-	CASSALGGGLNEKLFF	TGTGCCAGCAGCGCCCTCGGAGGTGGTCTTAATGAAAAACTGTTTTTT
18	TRBD1	TRBV5-1	TRBJ2-3	-	CASSLGGQGVRGADTQYF	TGCGCCAGCAGCTTGGGGGGACAGGGCGTGCGGGGCGCAGATACGCAGTATTTT
17	-	TRBV5-3	TRBJ2-4	-	CADWGLLAEGAKNIQYF	TGTGCCGACTGGGGCTTACTTGCGGAGGGAGCCAAAAACATTCAGTACTTC
14	-	TRBV28	TRBJ2-5	-	CASSPAGLQETQYF	TGTGCCAGCAGCCCGGCGGGGCTCCAAGAGACCCAGTACTTC
15	TRBD1	TRBV6-5	TRBJ1-2	-	CASSLTRTGLYGYTF	TGTGCCAGCAGCCTGACGAGGACAGGGCTCTATGGCTACACCTTC
16	TRBD2	TRBV9	TRBJ2-7	once	CASSVGTSGKTYEQYF	TGTGCCAGCAGCGTGGGGACTAGCGGAAAAACCTACGAGCAGTACTTC
15	TRBD1	TRBV4-1	TRBJ2-1	-	CASRGVGGVGAEQFF	TGCGCCAGCAGAGGGGTAGGGGGCGTTGGAGCTGAGCAGTTCTTC
17	-	TRBV27	TRBJ2-6	once	CASSARGDSSGANVLTF	TGTGCCAGCAGTGCCAGGGGCGATAGCTCTGGGGCCAACGTCCTGACTTTC
12	-	TRBV27	TRBJ2-7	-	CASSWGHNEQYF	TGTGCCAGCAGTTGGGGACATAACGAGCAGTACTTC
16	TRBD2	TRBV5-6	TRBJ2-1	-	CASSSGLAGPYNEQFF	TGTGCCAGCAGCTCAGGACTAGCGGGACCCTACAATGAGCAGTTCTTC
15	-	TRBV9	TRBJ2-7	once	CASSVEGRQGNEQYF	TGTGCCAGCAGCGTAGAGGGTCGGCAGGGCAACGAGCAGTACTTC
14	-	TRBV27	TRBJ2-1	-	CASSVVSSYNEQFF	TGTGCCAGCTCTGTCGTGAGCTCCTACAATGAGCAGTTCTTC
15	-	TRBV30	TRBJ1-1	-	CAWSNSWTVNTEAFF	TGTGCCTGGAGTAATTCATGGACGGTAAACACTGAAGCTTTCTTT
16	-	TRBV4-1	TRBJ2-2	few	CASSHLGLRNTGELFF	TGCGCCAGCAGCCACCTGGGACTCCGGAACACCGGGGAGCTGTTTTTT
14	TRBD1	TRBV29-1	TRBJ2-7	once	CSVLGTVYSYEQYF	TGCAGCGTCCTGGGGACAGTTTACTCCTACGAGCAGTACTTC
13	TRBD1	TRBV27	TRBJ2-1	-	CASSLYRGGEQFF	TGTGCCAGCAGTCTCTACAGGGGCGGGGAGCAGTTCTTC
14	-	TRBV9	TRBJ2-3	-	CASTPGARGDTQYF	TGTGCCAGCACCCCCGGGGCGCGAGGAGATACGCAGTATTTT
14	-	TRBV13	TRBJ1-6	-	CASSLAANNSPLHF	TGTGCCAGCAGCTTAGCGGCAAATAATTCACCCCTCCACTTT
17	TRBD1	TRBV23-1	TRBJ2-7	-	CASSHSNKTGGSYEQYF	TGCGCCAGCAGTCACTCTAACAAGACAGGGGGGTCCTACGAGCAGTACTTC
17	TRBD2	TRBV18	TRBJ2-5	-	CASSPPRVAGVFETQYF	TGTGCCAGCTCACCACCGCGGGTAGCGGGAGTCTTTGAGACCCAGTACTTC
15	TRBD1	TRBV5-1	TRBJ1-2	-	CASSLGPGGFDGYTF	TGCGCCAGCAGCTTGGGCCCAGGGGGCTTCGATGGCTACACCTTC
13	-	TRBV7-2	TRBJ2-3	once	CASSRISTDTQYF	TGTGCCAGCAGCCGAATTAGCACAGATACGCAGTATTTT
14	-	TRBV5-1	TRBJ1-2	-	CASSLEEDNYGYTF	TGCGCCAGCAGCTTGGAGGAGGACAACTATGGCTACACCTTC
15	-	TRBV2	TRBJ2-7	once	CASKLFVGVDYEQYF	TGTGCCAGCAAGCTATTTGTGGGGGTAGACTACGAGCAGTACTTC
15	-	TRBV5-6	TRBJ2-7	-	CASSLAGAGFYEQYF	TGTGCCAGCAGCTTGGCAGGGGCAGGGTTTTACGAGCAGTACTTC
16	-	TRBV5-6	TRBJ1-2	-	CASSLAISGLGFGYTF	TGTGCCAGCAGCTTGGCTATCTCCGGCCTTGGGTTTGGCTACACCTTC
12	-	TRBV9	TRBJ1-1	once	CASRAGGSEAFF	TGTGCCAGCAGGGCCGGGGGATCGGAAGCTTTCTTT
13	-	TRBV29-1	TRBJ1-2	-	CSVEEGVWDGYTF	TGCAGCGTTGAAGAGGGGGTTTGGGATGGCTACACCTTC
13	-	TRBV2	TRBJ2-7	-	CASMLGRSKEQYF	TGTGCCAGCATGTTGGGCAGGTCAAAGGAGCAGTACTTC
15	-	TRBV29-1	TRBJ2-1	-	CSVRDSLEGHNEQFF	TGCAGCGTTAGGGATAGTCTGGAAGGCCACAATGAGCAGTTCTTC
16	-	TRBV28	TRBJ1-5	-	CASSLRTAYLSQPQHF	TGTGCCAGCAGTCTTAGGACGGCCTATCTAAGTCAGCCCCAGCATTTT
15	-	TRBV28	TRBJ2-3	-	CASSFAFSHTDTQYF	TGTGCCAGCAGTTTCGCCTTTTCCCACACAGATACGCAGTATTTT
16	TRBD1	TRBV19	TRBJ1-5	-	CASSTGLGEDNQPQHF	TGTGCCAGTTCGACAGGGTTGGGAGAGGACAATCAGCCCCAGCATTTT
12	-	TRBV28	TRBJ1-1	few	CASLRGYTEAFF	TGTGCCAGCCTCCGGGGGTACACTGAAGCTTTCTTT
15	TRBD2	TRBV11-2	TRBJ2-3	-	CASSLAGGRTDTQYF	TGTGCCAGCAGCTTAGCGGGAGGACGGACAGATACGCAGTATTTT